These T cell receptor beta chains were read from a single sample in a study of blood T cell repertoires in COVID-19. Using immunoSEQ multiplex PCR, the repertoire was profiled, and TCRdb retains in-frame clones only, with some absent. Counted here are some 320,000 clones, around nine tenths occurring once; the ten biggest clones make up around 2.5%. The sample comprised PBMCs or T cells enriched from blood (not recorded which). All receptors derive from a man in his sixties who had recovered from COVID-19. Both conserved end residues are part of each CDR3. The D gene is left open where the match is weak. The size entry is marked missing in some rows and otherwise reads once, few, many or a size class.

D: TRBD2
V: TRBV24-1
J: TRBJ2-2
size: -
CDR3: CATSDFLPGGLADPTGELFF
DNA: TGTGCCACCAGTGATTTTCTGCCAGGGGGACTAGCGGACCCAACCGGGGAGCTGTTTTTT

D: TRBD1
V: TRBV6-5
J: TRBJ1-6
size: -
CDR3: CATGTGEISPLHF
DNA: TGTGCCACCGGGACAGGGGAAATCTCACCCCTCCACTTT

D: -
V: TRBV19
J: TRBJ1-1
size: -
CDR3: CASSIGAGFQAFF
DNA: TGTGCCAGTAGTATAGGGGCAGGGTTTCAGGCTTTCTTT

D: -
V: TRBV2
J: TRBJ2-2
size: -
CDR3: CASRIIATNTGELFF
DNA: TGTGCCAGCCGTATCATCGCTACGAACACCGGGGAGCTGTTTTTT

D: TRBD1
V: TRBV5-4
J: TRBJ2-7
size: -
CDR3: CASSSDRTSYEQYF
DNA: TGTGCCAGCAGCTCGGACAGGACGTCCTACGAGCAGTACTTC

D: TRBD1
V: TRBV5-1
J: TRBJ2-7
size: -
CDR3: CASSTGGGQGAYEQYF
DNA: TGCGCCAGCAGCACCGGTGGGGGACAGGGGGCCTACGAGCAGTACTTC

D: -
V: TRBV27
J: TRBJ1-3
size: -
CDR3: CASSQKGGYSSGNTIYF
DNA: TGTGCCAGCAGTCAAAAAGGGGGTTACAGCTCTGGAAACACCATATATTTT

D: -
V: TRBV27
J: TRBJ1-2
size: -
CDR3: CATKGKGYYGYTF
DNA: TGTGCCACCAAGGGGAAGGGTTACTATGGCTACACCTTC

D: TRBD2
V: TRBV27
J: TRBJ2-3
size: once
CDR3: CASSLFPSGTSSTDTQYF
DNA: TGTGCCAGCAGTTTATTTCCTAGCGGGACCTCTAGCACAGATACGCAGTATTTT

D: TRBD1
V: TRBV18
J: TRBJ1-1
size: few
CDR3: CASSPDRGVTEAFF
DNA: TGTGCCAGCTCACCGGACAGGGGGGTCACTGAAGCTTTCTTT

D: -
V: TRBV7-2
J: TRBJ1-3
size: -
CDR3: CASSLRGPSGNTIYF
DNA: TGTGCCAGCAGCTTAAGAGGCCCCTCTGGAAACACCATATATTTT

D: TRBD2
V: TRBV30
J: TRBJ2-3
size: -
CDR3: CAWSAGLAGTTDTQYF
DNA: TGTGCCTGGAGTGCGGGACTAGCGGGAACCACAGATACGCAGTATTTT

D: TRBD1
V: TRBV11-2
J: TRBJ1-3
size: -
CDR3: CASSFAAGGPGNTIYF
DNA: TGTGCCAGCAGCTTCGCCGCAGGGGGACCTGGAAACACCATATATTTT

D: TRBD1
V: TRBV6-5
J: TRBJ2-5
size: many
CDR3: CASSYWDRDQETQYF
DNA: TGTGCCAGCAGTTACTGGGACAGGGATCAAGAGACCCAGTACTTC

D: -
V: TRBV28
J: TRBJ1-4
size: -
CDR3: CASSLWRQEVVEKLFF
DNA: TGTGCCAGCAGTTTATGGAGGCAGGAGGTTGTGGAAAAACTGTTTTTT

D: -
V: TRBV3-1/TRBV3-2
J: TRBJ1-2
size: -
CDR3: CASSQGQGHYGYTF
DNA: TGTGCCAGCAGCCAAGGTCAGGGCCACTATGGCTACACCTTC

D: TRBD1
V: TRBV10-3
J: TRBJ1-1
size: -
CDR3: CAISAGQGLDTEAFF
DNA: TGTGCCATCAGTGCGGGACAGGGTCTGGACACTGAAGCTTTCTTT

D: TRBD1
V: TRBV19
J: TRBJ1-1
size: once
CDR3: CASRTGDGRLNTEAFF
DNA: TGTGCCAGCAGAACAGGGGACGGGCGACTGAACACTGAAGCTTTCTTT

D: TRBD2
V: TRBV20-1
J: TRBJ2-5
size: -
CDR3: CSASDSGRVGETQYF
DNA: TGCAGTGCTAGTGATAGCGGGAGGGTCGGAGAGACCCAGTACTTC

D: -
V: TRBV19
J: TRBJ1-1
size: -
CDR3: CASSMTGKNTEAFF
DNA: TGTGCCAGTAGTATGACAGGAAAGAACACTGAAGCTTTCTTT

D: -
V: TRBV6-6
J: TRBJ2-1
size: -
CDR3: CASSYVRNEQFF
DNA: TGTGCCAGCAGTTACGTCCGCAATGAGCAGTTCTTC

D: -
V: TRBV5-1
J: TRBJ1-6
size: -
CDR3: CASSSHPGASSYNSPLHF
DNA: TGCGCCAGCAGCTCCCACCCAGGGGCTAGCTCCTATAATTCACCCCTCCACTTT

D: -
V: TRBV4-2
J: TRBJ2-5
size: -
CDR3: CASSQDPPQGRETQYF
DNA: TGTGCCAGCAGCCAAGATCCCCCGCAGGGCCGCGAGACCCAGTACTTC

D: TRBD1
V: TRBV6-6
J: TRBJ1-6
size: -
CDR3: CASSQRRQGLIPKYNSPLHF
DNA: TGTGCCAGCAGTCAGCGGCGACAGGGTCTAATCCCTAAGTATAATTCACCCCTCCACTTT

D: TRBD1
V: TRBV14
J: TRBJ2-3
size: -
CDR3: CASSQAGTGDGTQYF
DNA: TGTGCCAGCAGCCAGGCCGGGACAGGCGATGGTACGCAGTATTTT

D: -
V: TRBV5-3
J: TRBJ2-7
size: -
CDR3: CARSSPARVHEQYF
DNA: TGTGCCAGAAGCTCGCCTGCGAGGGTCCACGAGCAGTACTTC

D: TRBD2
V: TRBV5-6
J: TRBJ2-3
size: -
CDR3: CASSLERGLRTDTQYF
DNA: TGTGCCAGCAGCCTAGAGCGGGGTCTTCGCACAGATACGCAGTATTTT

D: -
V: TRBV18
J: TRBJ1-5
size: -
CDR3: CASSPISGFRQPQHF
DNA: TGTGCCAGCTCACCTATATCAGGGTTTAGGCAGCCCCAGCATTTT

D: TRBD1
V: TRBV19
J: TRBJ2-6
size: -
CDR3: CASSPLDRGVAGANVLTF
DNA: TGTGCCAGTAGCCCCCTAGACAGGGGGGTGGCCGGGGCCAACGTCCTGACTTTC

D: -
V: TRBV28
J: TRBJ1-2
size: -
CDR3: CASSKPYRDHNYGYTF
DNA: TGTGCCAGCAGCAAGCCTTACAGGGATCACAACTATGGCTACACCTTC

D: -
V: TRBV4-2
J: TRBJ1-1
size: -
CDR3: CASSQGANTEAFF
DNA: TGTGCCAGCAGCCAAGGGGCTAACACTGAAGCTTTCTTT

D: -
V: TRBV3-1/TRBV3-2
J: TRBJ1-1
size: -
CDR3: CASSQQGINTEAFF
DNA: TGTGCCAGCAGCCAACAGGGGATAAACACTGAAGCTTTCTTT

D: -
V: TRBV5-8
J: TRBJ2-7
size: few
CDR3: CASSLLSASGKIF
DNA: TGTGCCAGCAGCTTGTTGTCGGCGAGCGGTAAGATTTTC